The source of this TCR beta chain is a study of Ad26.COV2.S vaccination and SARS-CoV-2 variants. The study's findings and limits: Comparable non-spike TCR breadth was observed in vaccine and placebo recipients.

TCRdb's copy holds only in-frame clones and misses some; the assay was immunoSEQ multiplex PCR. The sample gives about 320,000 clones, roughly 86% of which show up once; 1.9% is in the top ten. This clone came up once. Antigen specificity is unknown. Treatment given: around 19 received Ad26.COV2.S at low or high dose, single or two shots; about 5 received placebo; per-sample allocation not given. Vaccine and placebo recipients were sampled on day 63 after the first injection. CDR3 length: 15 amino acids. The ends were cut back, 6 bases at V and 1 base at J, with 15 bases in the middle. The V gene's germline CDR1 is SGHNT and CDR2 YYREEE (reference sequence).

This specimen was peripheral blood, taken in a trial of Ad26.COV2.S vaccine versus placebo. The chain joins TRBV5-4 to TRBJ2-3, with D possibly called TRBD1 or TRBD2 (5 bases each). This TCR was recovered from a person between 18 and 60 years old who received the Ad26.COV2.S COVID-19 vaccine or a placebo. CDR3 DNA sequence: TGTGCCAGCACCCCCCGGGACCGTGGCACAGATACGCAGTATTTT. It is translated as CASTPRDRGTDTQYF.